The entry that follows covers one T cell receptor beta chain sequence. Its antigen is undetermined. This sample stems from a study of shared clonotypes between healthy human individuals. All of the donors resided in Nashville, Tennessee, and each was a Caucasian adult. General study points: The generation probabilities recorded for non-shared clonotypes fell below those of clonotypes shared by all four donors.

The test was conducted at deep level. Assay: immunoSEQ multiplex PCR; the TCRdb copy retains only in-frame clones and omits some. The table records millions of clones, around 94% of them present only once. The specimen sequenced was naive CD4+ T cells sorted from blood. The sample's subset: CD45RA+ positively selected. The sequence derives from a man aged 18 to 29 in good health.

CDR3 in amino acids: CASSLDAGLEDTQYF. For the CDR3, the DNA is TGTGCCAGCAGCTTGGACGCCGGGCTGGAGGATACGCAGTATTTT. The V gene is TRBV5-6, the J gene TRBJ2-3; D gene unclear. Germline CDR1 SGHDT, CDR2 YYEEEE. V was clipped by 0 bases and J by 6 bases, with 14 bases between them. This CDR3 contains 15 residues.